This T cell receptor (beta chain) was sequenced for a study of shared clonotypes between healthy human individuals. Splitting of each subset's genomic DNA was done evenly across several immunoSEQ plates. Sequenced by immunoSEQ multiplex PCR; TCRdb stores in-frame clones only, minus some. The sample includes about 600,000 clones, more than 95% of them seen just once. V shed 5 bases and J shed 5 bases, with 6 bases lying between them. The CDR3 has 11 residues. The germline gives CDR1 MNHNS, CDR2 SASEGT. The clonotype originates from a woman in her 30s in good health. The material sequenced was naive CD4+ T cells sorted from blood. Described subset: CD45RA+ positively selected. This chain links TRBV6-1 with TRBJ2-5, with D hard to call. The CDR3 reads CASSLPETQYF. CDR3 coding DNA: TGTGCCAGCAGTCTCCCGGAGACCCAGTACTTC.